These T cell receptor beta chains were read from a single sample in a study of persistence of HIV-infected CD4 T cells. Antigens of these TCRs are unknown. Clones were read by immunoSEQ multiplex PCR, and TCRdb kept only the in-frame ones, dropping some. This sample carries 30,000 to 35,000 clones, roughly 82% of them seen once, and the ten largest clones take more than 0.85%. Sequencing was performed on CD4+ T cells sorted from PBMCs after approximately 18-hour stimulation, taken from a patient who received antiretroviral therapy. These receptors were obtained from an adult man with HIV who was CMV-seropositive. Both conserved end residues are part of each CDR3. The D gene is left open where the match is weak. Where a row states a size, it is once, few, many or the class of an expanded clone; other rows omit it.

size	D	V	J	DNA	CDR3
-	TRBD1	TRBV6-5	TRBJ1-2	TGTGCCAGCAACTCAGGGGGCGGCTACACCTTC	CASNSGGGYTF
-	TRBD1	TRBV30	TRBJ1-2	TGTGCCTGGAGTTCAAGCCTCGCAGGGGGAGGCCAAACCTTC	CAWSSSLAGGGQTF
-	-	TRBV27	TRBJ2-2	TGTGCCAGCAGTTTATCTGACAGGACCGGGGAGCTGTTTTTT	CASSLSDRTGELFF
-	TRBD2	TRBV7-2	TRBJ2-1	TGTGCCAGCAGCTTAAACCCCATGGCCGCGGGGGGGACTTACAATGAGCAGTTCTTC	CASSLNPMAAGGTYNEQFF
-	-	TRBV2	TRBJ2-5	TGTGCCAGCAGTCCCGACCGGAGGGAGACCCAGTACTTC	CASSPDRRETQYF
-	-	TRBV6-2/TRBV6-3	TRBJ1-4	TGTGCCAGCAGTTACGTCAGTGGTAATGAAAAACTGTTTTTT	CASSYVSGNEKLFF
-	TRBD2	TRBV7-2	TRBJ2-5	TGTGCCAGCAGCCCCGGACTAGCGGGGGGTACCGGGTCCCAGTACTTC	CASSPGLAGGTGSQYF
-	-	TRBV7-2	TRBJ1-3	TGTGCCAGCAGCTTAGGCCCTGTGCTTCCAGCTGGAAACACCATATATTTT	CASSLGPVLPAGNTIYF
-	-	TRBV28	TRBJ1-5	TGTGCCAGCAGTTTGGGGGGGGGCCTTCAGCCCCAGCATTTT	CASSLGGGLQPQHF
-	TRBD1	TRBV6-5	TRBJ2-7	TGTGCCAGCCTTTCCGGGACAGGGGATGACGAGCAGTACTTC	CASLSGTGDDEQYF
-	TRBD1	TRBV5-4	TRBJ2-2	TGTGCCAGCAGCTCCCGACAGGGGGCGAGCACCGGGGAGCTGTTTTTT	CASSSRQGASTGELFF
few	-	TRBV19	TRBJ1-5	TGTGCCAGTAGTCCCCTATGGCAGCCCCAGCATTTT	CASSPLWQPQHF
-	TRBD1	TRBV24-1	TRBJ2-5	TGTGCCACCAGTGCCCCGACAGGGAAGCAAGAGACCCAGTACTTC	CATSAPTGKQETQYF
-	-	TRBV5-6	TRBJ1-4	TGTGCCAGCAGCTTGATTGAGTGGCGCGGTGAAAAACTGTTTTTT	CASSLIEWRGEKLFF
-	-	TRBV9	TRBJ1-6	TGTGCCAGCAGCGTAAACAGGAATTCACCCCTCCACTTT	CASSVNRNSPLHF
-	TRBD1	TRBV3-1/TRBV3-2	TRBJ2-1	TGTGCCAGCAGCCAAGACTCCGGGACAGGGGGTTTTCCCTACAATGAGCAGTTCTTC	CASSQDSGTGGFPYNEQFF
once	-	TRBV6-1	TRBJ1-3	TGTGCCAGCAGTGAAACGGCAGGGTCGTCCGGAAACACCATATATTTT	CASSETAGSSGNTIYF
once	-	TRBV29-1	TRBJ2-7	TGCAGCGTTGAAGGGGGAGGCTACGAGCAGTACTTC	CSVEGGGYEQYF
-	TRBD2	TRBV4-3	TRBJ2-3	TGCGCCAGCAGCCAAGATGCGGGGGGGGCAGATACGCAGTATTTT	CASSQDAGGADTQYF
-	TRBD1	TRBV19	TRBJ1-2	TGTGCCAGTAGTATAGGGACACAGGGGAACTATGGCTACACCTTC	CASSIGTQGNYGYTF
-	-	TRBV7-6	TRBJ2-5	TGTGCCAGCAAACTTACGGGGGAGTCTTCGGCAGAGACCCAGTACTTC	CASKLTGESSAETQYF
-	-	TRBV10-2	TRBJ1-5	TGCGCCAGCAGTGAGTCGTCGGGGAGGCAGCCCCAGCATTTT	CASSESSGRQPQHF
-	-	TRBV27	TRBJ1-2	TGTGCCAGCAGTCCGAATAGTCCAGTTGTGTCCTATGGCTACACCTTC	CASSPNSPVVSYGYTF
-	TRBD1	TRBV6-4	TRBJ1-4	TGTGCCAGCAGTGTGCGACAGGGAACTAATGAAAAACTGTTTTTT	CASSVRQGTNEKLFF
few	-	TRBV29-1	TRBJ2-5	TGCAGCACCCGGGGCCCCCAGTACTTC	CSTRGPQYF
-	-	TRBV4-2	TRBJ1-5	TGTGCCAGCAGCCAATCCGGGGGGGCGAGCAATCAGCCCCAGCATTTT	CASSQSGGASNQPQHF
-	TRBD1	TRBV5-3	TRBJ1-3	TGTGCCAGAAGCTTGGATCTTCGGGACAGGGGTTCTCTGAGCTCTGGAAACACCATATATTTT	CARSLDLRDRGSLSSGNTIYF
-	-	TRBV15	TRBJ2-7	TGTGCCACCAGCAGAGATCGATTTGGGCAGGGGATCCACGAGCAGTACTTC	CATSRDRFGQGIHEQYF
-	-	TRBV29-1	TRBJ1-1	TGCAGCGCCGGCGGGGGAATGGACACTGAAGCTTTCTTT	CSAGGGMDTEAFF
-	-	TRBV5-1	TRBJ1-2	TGCGCCAGCAGCGGGGGATGGGAAGGTAACTATGGCTACACCTTC	CASSGGWEGNYGYTF
-	TRBD1	TRBV10-3	TRBJ1-1	TGTGCCATCAGTGATAGGACAGGGGGCACTGAAGCTTTCTTT	CAISDRTGGTEAFF
few	-	TRBV30	TRBJ1-5	TGTGCCTGGAGTGTGAGCAATAGCAATCAGCCCCAGCATTTT	CAWSVSNSNQPQHF
-	TRBD1	TRBV14	TRBJ2-7	TGTGCCAGCAGCCCTTTGGACAGGGTATACGAGCAGTACTTC	CASSPLDRVYEQYF
-	TRBD1	TRBV4-1	TRBJ1-2	TGCGCCAGCAGCCAAAGGACAGGGGGCAACTATGGCTACACCTTC	CASSQRTGGNYGYTF
-	TRBD2	TRBV19	TRBJ2-2	TGTGCCAGTAGCGGACTAGCGGGGGCCACCGGGGAGCTGTTTTTT	CASSGLAGATGELFF
-	-	TRBV5-1	TRBJ1-6	TGCGCCAGCAGCTTGAGAGGCGAATCTTATAATTCACCCCTCCACTTT	CASSLRGESYNSPLHF
-	-	TRBV7-2	TRBJ2-1	TGTGCCAGCAGCTTGGGGCGGAATGAGCAGTTCTTC	CASSLGRNEQFF
-	-	TRBV7-2	TRBJ2-7	TGTGCCAGCAGCGACAGGTGGACCTACGAGCAGTACTTC	CASSDRWTYEQYF
once	-	TRBV11-3	TRBJ2-7	TGTGCCAGCAGCAGAGGACCCTACGAGCAGTACTTC	CASSRGPYEQYF
-	TRBD2	TRBV13	TRBJ2-3	TGTGCCAGCAGCCCAGGGACTAGCGGGGCGAATACGCAGTATTTT	CASSPGTSGANTQYF
-	-	TRBV10-3	TRBJ1-1	TGTGCCATCACGTCTAACACTGAAGCTTTCTTT	CAITSNTEAFF